This T cell receptor beta chain came from a study of T cell responses to AZD1222 COVID-19 vaccine. Whole-study results and caveats: Clonal diversity was possibly underestimated, and the donors were mostly white British, with more females. Researchers report vaccine-associated CD4 TCRs spanning spike, with dominance at 160-218 and 743-854. The breadth and depth of Spike-specific TCRs increased once two AZD1222 doses had been given. The number of AZD1222 recipients seropositive at baseline was only 5 to 7.

Germline CDR1 reads SQVTM; CDR2 reads ANQGSEA. V shed 3 bases and J shed 4 bases, with 15 bases lying between them. The CDR3 contains 14 residues. The table lists this clone with a count of one. The antigen is not known. The method was immunoSEQ multiplex PCR; TCRdb's version includes in-frame clones alone and lacks a portion of them. The sample lists 85,000 to 110,000 clones; less than 95% were seen once. This sequence joins TRBV29-1 and TRBJ2-5, with D perhaps assigned TRBD1 or TRBD2 (7 bases each). This TCR derives from an adult in good health. The sample in question was peripheral blood, obtained on day 0 of AZD1222 vaccination. CDR3 in amino acids: CSVDLGGGGETQYF. The CDR3 coding sequence is TGCAGCGTTGATTTGGGAGGGGGCGGAGAGACCCAGTACTTC.